What follows describes a single T cell receptor beta chain. Germline V lookup: CDR1 SGHDT, CDR2 YYEEEE. Deletions cut 1 base from V and 9 bases from J, with 17 bases between. The CDR3 is 16 amino acids. TCRdb keeps only in-frame clones here, not all; method: immunoSEQ multiplex PCR. In the table there are millions of clones, roughly 92% of which are singletons. This entry comes from a study of shared clonotypes between healthy human individuals. V usage is TRBV5-6 and J usage is TRBJ1-6; no firm D call. The TCR was taken from a man in his late teens or twenties in good health. The sequenced sample consisted of naive CD4+ T cells sorted from blood. Documented subset: CD45RA+ positively selected. CDR3 in amino acids: CASSLREAFRSSPLHF. For the CDR3, the DNA is TGTGCCAGCAGCTTGAGGGAGGCTTTCCGATCTTCACCCCTCCACTTT.